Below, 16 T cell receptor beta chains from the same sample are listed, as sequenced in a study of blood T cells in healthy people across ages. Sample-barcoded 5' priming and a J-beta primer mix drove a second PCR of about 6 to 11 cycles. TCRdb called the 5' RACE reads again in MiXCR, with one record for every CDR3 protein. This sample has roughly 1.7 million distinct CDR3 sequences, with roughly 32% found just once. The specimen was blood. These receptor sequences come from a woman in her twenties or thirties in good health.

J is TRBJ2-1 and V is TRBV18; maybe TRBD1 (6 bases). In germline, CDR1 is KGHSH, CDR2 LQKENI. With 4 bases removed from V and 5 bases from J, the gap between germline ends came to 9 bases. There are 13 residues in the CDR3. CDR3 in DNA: TGTGCCAGCTCACAATACAGGGACAATGAGCAGTTCTTC. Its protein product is CASSQYRDNEQFF.

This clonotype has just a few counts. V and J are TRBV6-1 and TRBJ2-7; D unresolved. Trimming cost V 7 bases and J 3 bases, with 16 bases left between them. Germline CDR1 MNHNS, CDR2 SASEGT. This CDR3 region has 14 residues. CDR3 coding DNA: TGTGCCAGCACTCTCCGGTCGACCCACTACGAGCAGTACTTC. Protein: CASTLRSTHYEQYF.

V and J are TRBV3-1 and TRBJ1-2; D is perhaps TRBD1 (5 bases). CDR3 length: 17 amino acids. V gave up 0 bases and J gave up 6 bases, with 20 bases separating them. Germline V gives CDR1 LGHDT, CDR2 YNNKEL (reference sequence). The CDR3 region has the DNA TGTGCCAGCAGCCAAGAAGGATCCTTTCTAGAGGGGAATGGCTACACCTTC. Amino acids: CASSQEGSFLEGNGYTF. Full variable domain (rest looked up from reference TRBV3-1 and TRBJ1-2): DTAVSQTPKYLVTQMGNDKSIKCEQNLGHDTMYWYKQDSKKFLKIMFSYNNKELIINETVPNRFSPKSPDKAHLNLHINSLELGDSAVYFCASSQEGSFLEGNGYTFGSGTRLTVV.

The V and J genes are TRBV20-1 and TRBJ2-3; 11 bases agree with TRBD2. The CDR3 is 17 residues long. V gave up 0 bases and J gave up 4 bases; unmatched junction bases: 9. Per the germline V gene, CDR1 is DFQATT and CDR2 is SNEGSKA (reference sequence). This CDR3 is CSARDEIAGGPPDTQYF. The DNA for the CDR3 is TGCAGTGCTAGAGATGAAATAGCGGGAGGGCCCCCAGATACGCAGTATTTT.

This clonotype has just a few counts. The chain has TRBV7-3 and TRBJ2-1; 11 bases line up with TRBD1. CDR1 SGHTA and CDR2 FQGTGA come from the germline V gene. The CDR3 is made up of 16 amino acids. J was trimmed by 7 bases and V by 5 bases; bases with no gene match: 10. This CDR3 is CASSPPGTGGRNEQFF. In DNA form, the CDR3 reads TGTGCCAGCAGCCCCCCCGGGACAGGGGGACGGAATGAGCAGTTCTTC. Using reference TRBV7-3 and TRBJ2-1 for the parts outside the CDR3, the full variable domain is GAGVSQTPSNKVTEKGKYVELRCDPISGHTALYWYRQSLGQGPEFLIYFQGTGAADDSGLPNDRFFAVRPEGSVSTLKIQRTERGDSAVYLCASSPPGTGGRNEQFFGPGTRLTVL.

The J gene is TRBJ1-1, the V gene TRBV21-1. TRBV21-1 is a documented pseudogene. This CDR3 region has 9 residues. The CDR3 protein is CAADTEAFF. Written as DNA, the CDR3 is TGTGCCGCGGACACTGAAGCTTTCTTT.

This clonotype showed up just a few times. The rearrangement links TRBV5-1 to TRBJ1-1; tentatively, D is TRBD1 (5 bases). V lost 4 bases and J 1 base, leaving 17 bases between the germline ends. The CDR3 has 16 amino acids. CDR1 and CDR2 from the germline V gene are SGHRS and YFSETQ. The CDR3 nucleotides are TGCGCCAGCAGCCCTGGGGCCGGGAGCCCGAACACTGAAGCTTTCTTT. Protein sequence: CASSPGAGSPNTEAFF.

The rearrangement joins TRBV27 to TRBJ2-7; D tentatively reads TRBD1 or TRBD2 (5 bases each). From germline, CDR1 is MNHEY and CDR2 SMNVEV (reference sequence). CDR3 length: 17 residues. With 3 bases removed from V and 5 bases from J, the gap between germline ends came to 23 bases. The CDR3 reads CASSFLGGTAGVNEQYF. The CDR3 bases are TGTGCCAGCAGTTTTCTTGGGGGAACAGCCGGGGTCAACGAGCAGTACTTC.

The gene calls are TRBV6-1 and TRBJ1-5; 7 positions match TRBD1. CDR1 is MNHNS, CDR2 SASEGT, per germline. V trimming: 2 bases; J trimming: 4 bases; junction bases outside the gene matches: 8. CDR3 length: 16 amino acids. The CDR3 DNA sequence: TGTGCCAGCAGTGAATGGCGGAGGGGGCTGAATCAGCCCCAGCATTTT. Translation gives CASSEWRRGLNQPQHF.

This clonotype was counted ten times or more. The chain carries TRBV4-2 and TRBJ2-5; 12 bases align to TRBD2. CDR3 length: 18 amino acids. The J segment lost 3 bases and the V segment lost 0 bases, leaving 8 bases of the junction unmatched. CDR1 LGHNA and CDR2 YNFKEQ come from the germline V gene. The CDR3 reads CASSQERGLAGQKETQYF. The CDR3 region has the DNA TGTGCCAGCAGCCAAGAACGCGGACTAGCGGGACAAAAAGAGACCCAGTACTTC.

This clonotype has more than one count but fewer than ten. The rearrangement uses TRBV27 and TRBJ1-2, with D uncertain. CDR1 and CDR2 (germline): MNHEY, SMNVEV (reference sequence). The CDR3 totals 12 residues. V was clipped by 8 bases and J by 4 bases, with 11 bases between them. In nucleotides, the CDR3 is TGTGCCAGCCGAACTTCCAGCTATGGCTACACCTTC. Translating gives CASRTSSYGYTF.

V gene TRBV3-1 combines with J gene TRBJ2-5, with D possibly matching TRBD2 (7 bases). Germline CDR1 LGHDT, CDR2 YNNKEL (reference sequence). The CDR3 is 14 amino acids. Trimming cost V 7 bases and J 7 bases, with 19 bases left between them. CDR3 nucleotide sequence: TGTGCCAGCACCGTGGACAGCGGGACTGGGACCCAGTACTTC. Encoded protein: CASTVDSGTGTQYF.

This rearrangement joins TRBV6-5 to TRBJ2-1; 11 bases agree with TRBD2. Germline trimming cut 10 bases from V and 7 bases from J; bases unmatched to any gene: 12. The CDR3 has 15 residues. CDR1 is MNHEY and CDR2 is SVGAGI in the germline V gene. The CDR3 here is CATKPGTSGLNEQFF. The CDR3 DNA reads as TGTGCCACCAAGCCCGGGACTAGCGGTCTTAATGAGCAGTTCTTC.

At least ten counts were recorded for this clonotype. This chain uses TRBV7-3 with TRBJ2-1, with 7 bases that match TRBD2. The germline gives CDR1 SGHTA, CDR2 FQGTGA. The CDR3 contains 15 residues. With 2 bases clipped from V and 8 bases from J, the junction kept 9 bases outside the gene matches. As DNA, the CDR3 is TGTGCCAGCAGCTTAGTTGAGGGAGGGCCTGATGAGCAGTTCTTC. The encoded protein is CASSLVEGGPDEQFF.

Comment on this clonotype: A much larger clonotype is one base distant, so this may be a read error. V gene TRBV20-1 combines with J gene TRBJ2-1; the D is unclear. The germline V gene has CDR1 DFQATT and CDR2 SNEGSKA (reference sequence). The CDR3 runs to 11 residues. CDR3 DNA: TGCAGGGCTGAACTGTACAATGAGCAGTTCTTC. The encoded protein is CRAELYNEQFF.

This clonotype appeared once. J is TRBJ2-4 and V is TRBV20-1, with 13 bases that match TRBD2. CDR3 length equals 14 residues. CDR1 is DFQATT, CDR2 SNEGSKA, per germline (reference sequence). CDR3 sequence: CSGKGLAGPNIQYF. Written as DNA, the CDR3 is TGCAGCGGTAAGGGACTAGCGGGACCAAACATTCAGTACTTC.